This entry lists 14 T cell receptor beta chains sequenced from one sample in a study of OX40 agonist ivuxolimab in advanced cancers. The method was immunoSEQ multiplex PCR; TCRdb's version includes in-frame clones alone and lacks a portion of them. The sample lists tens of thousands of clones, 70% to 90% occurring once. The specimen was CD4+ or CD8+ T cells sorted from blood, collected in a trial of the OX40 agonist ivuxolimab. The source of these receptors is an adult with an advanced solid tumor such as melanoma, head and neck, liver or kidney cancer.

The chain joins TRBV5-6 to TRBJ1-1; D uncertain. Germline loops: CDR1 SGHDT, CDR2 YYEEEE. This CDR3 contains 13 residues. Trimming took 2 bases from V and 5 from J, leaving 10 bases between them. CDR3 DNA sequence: TGTGCCAGCAGCTTATCTGGCCCGACTGAAGCTTTCTTT. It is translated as CASSLSGPTEAFF.

The CDR3 loop reads CASSQSRTSNTGELFF. In nucleotides, the CDR3 is TGCGCCAGCAGCCAATCAAGAACCTCGAACACCGGGGAGCTGTTTTTT. The V call is TRBV4-3, the J call TRBJ2-2; D call uncertain. Trimming pared 2 bases from V and 0 bases from J, leaving 10 bases between. Germline V lookup: CDR1 LGHNA, CDR2 YSLEER. This CDR3 is built from 16 residues.

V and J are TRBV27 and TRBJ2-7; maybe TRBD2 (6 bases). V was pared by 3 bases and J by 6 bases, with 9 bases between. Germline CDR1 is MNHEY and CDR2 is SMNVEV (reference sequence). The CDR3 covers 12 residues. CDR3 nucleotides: TGTGCCAGCAGTTTCGGGGGAAGCGAGCAGTACTTC. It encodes CASSFGGSEQYF.

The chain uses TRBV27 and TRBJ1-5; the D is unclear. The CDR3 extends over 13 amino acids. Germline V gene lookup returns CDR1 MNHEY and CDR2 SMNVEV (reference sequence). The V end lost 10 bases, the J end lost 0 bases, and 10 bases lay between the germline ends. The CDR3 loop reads CATARASNQPQHF. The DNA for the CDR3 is TGTGCCACTGCTAGGGCTAGCAATCAGCCCCAGCATTTT.

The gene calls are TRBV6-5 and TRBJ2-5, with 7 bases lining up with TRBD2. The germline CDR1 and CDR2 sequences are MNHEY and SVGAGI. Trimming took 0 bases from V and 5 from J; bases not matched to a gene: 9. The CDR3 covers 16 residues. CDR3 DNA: TGTGCCAGCAGTTACTCGATTGCGGGAGACGTTGAGACCCAGTACTTC. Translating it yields CASSYSIAGDVETQYF.

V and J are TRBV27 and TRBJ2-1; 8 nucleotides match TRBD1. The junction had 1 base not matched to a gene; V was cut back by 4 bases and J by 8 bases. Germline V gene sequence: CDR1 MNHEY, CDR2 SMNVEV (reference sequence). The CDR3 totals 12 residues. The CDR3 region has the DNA TGTGCCAGCAGTTCACAGGGGGATGAGCAGTTCTTC. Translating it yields CASSSQGDEQFF.

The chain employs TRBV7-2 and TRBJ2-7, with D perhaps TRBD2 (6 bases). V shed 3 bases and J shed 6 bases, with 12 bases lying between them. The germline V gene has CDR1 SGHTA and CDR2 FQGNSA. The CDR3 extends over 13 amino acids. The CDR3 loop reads CASSLVFGGEQYF. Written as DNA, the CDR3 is TGTGCCAGCAGCTTGGTATTCGGGGGCGAGCAGTACTTC.

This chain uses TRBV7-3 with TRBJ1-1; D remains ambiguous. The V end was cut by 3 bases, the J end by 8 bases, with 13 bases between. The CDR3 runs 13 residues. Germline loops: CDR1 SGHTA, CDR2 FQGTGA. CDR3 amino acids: CASSFVGGQEAFF. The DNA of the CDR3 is TGTGCCAGCAGCTTTGTAGGAGGTCAGGAAGCTTTCTTT.

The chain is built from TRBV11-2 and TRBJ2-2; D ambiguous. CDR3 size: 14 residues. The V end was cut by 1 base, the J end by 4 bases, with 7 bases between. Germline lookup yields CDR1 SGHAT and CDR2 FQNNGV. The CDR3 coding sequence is TGTGCCAGCAGCTTAGCGGAATTCACCGGGGAGCTGTTTTTT. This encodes CASSLAEFTGELFF.

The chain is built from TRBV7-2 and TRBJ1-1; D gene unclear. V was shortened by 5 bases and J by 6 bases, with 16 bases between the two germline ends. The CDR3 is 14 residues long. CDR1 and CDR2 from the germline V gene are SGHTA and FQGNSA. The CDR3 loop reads CASSPGPSDSEAFF. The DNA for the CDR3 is TGTGCCAGCAGCCCGGGCCCCTCCGACTCTGAAGCTTTCTTT.

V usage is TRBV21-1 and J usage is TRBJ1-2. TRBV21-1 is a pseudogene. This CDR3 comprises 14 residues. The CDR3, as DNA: TGTGCCAGCAGCAAAGGTGGGACGGACTATGGCTACACCTTC. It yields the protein CASSKGGTDYGYTF.

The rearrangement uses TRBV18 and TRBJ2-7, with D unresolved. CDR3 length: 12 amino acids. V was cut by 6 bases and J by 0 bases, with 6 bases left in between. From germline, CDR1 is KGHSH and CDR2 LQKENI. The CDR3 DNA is TGTGCCAGCTCCCCTGGCTCCTACGAGCAGTACTTC. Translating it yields CASSPGSYEQYF.

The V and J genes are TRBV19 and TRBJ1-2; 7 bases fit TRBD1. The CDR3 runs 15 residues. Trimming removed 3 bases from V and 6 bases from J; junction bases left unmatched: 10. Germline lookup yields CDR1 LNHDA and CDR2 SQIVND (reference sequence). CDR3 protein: CASSIGQGVEDGYTF. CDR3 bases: TGTGCCAGTAGTATTGGTCAGGGGGTTGAAGATGGCTACACCTTC.

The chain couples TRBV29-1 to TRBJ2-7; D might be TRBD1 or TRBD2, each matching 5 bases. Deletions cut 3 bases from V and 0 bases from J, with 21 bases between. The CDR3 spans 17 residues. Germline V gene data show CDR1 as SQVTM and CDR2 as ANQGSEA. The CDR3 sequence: CSVEFRSSGTNSYEQYF. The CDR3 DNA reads TGCAGCGTTGAGTTCCGGTCGTCAGGGACGAACTCCTACGAGCAGTACTTC.